One and the same sample provided the 7 T cell receptor beta chains below, sequenced in a study of blood T cell repertoires in COVID-19. The assay was immunoSEQ multiplex PCR, and TCRdb's table has in-frame clones only and misses some. The profile shows about 24,000 clones, around three quarters of them singletons. Specimen: peripheral blood. These TCRs come from a woman aged 80 or over with acute or convalescent COVID-19.

The chain uses TRBV3-1 (or the pseudogene TRBV3-2) and TRBJ2-5; TRBD2 agrees at 12 bases. The V and J ends lost 2 bases and 2 bases, in that order; junction bases with no gene match: 3. Germline V lookup: CDR1 LGHDT, CDR2 YNNKEL (reference sequence). This CDR3 has 16 residues. CDR3 amino acids: CASSQPGLAGQETQYF. CDR3 bases: TGTGCCAGCAGCCAACCAGGACTAGCGGGGCAAGAGACCCAGTACTTC.

The gene calls are TRBV19 and TRBJ1-5, with TRBD1 matching over 7 bases. The CDR3 has 13 amino acids. Trimming removed 8 bases from V and 7 bases from J; junction bases left unmatched: 8. CDR1 is LNHDA and CDR2 is SQIVND in the germline V gene (reference sequence). The CDR3 sequence: CASSGQRKQPQHF. CDR3 DNA: TGTGCCAGTTCGGGACAGCGGAAGCAGCCCCAGCATTTT.

The chain carries TRBV4-1 and TRBJ1-1, with D possibly being TRBD1 (6 bases). Germline CDR1 is MGHRA and CDR2 is YSYEKL. CDR3 length: 15 amino acids. V was shortened by 4 bases and J by 11 bases, with 23 bases between the two germline ends. CDR3 in amino acids: CASSLQTGGNANAFF. For the CDR3, the DNA is TGCGCCAGCAGCCTTCAGACAGGTGGGAATGCTAACGCTTTCTTT.

The gene calls are TRBV7-9 and TRBJ2-7; 8 nucleotides align to TRBD1. The CDR3 extends over 19 amino acids. V dropped 2 bases and J dropped 5; count of bases not matched to a gene: 20. Germline assignment: CDR1 SEHNR and CDR2 FQNEAQ (reference sequence). The CDR3 here is CASSLWRGQGRFEIHEQYF. DNA for the CDR3: TGTGCCAGCAGCTTATGGAGAGGACAGGGAAGGTTTGAGATCCACGAGCAGTACTTC.

The chain combines TRBV21-1 with TRBJ2-7; TRBD1, the table's D call, lacks a check against the DNA. TRBV21-1 constitutes a pseudogene. This CDR3 comprises 15 residues. In nucleotides, the CDR3 is TGTGCCAGCAGCAAAGCTTCCTCTGGCTTCTACGAGCAGTACTTC. Protein product: CASSKASSGFYEQYF.

This clone is a singleton in its sample. This chain uses TRBV5-1 with TRBJ2-2; a possible D gene is TRBD1 (6 bases). Trimming cost V 7 bases and J 1 base, with 11 bases left between them. This CDR3 comprises 14 residues. CDR1 and CDR2 from the germline V gene are SGHRS and YFSETQ. This chain's CDR3 is CASFTGLNTGELFF. The CDR3, as DNA: TGCGCCAGCTTCACAGGGTTGAACACCGGGGAGCTGTTTTTT.

V gene TRBV6-1 combines with J gene TRBJ2-7; 9 bases fit TRBD2. The junction had 5 bases not matched to a gene; V was cut back by 3 bases and J by 2 bases. The CDR3 has 15 amino acids. Germline-derived CDR1 and CDR2 are MNHNS and SASEGT. CDR3 region: CASSDQAGGPYEQYF. In nucleotides, the CDR3 is TGTGCCAGCAGTGATCAAGCGGGGGGACCCTACGAGCAGTACTTC.